This T cell receptor beta chain was obtained from a study of T cells in Graves' hyperthyroidism and ophthalmopathy. The CDR3 has 16 amino acids. CDR1 and CDR2 from the germline V gene are SGHKS and YYEKEE (reference sequence). The V and J ends lost 5 bases and 2 bases respectively, with 18 bases between them. The TCR beta CDR3 regions underwent amplification using RNA transcripts as the source. The HTBI primer set served for first-round RT-PCR of the TCR CDR3. TCRdb used MiXCR to reprocess the multiplex PCR reads, holding one entry per CDR3 protein. The data contain 600,000 to 900,000 distinct CDR3 sequences, over 15% of them singletons.

The chain couples TRBV5-5 to TRBJ2-3; maybe TRBD2 (6 bases). This clonotype was obtained from a young man with Graves' hyperthyroidism. The sequenced material came from blood. DNA of the CDR3: TGTGCCAGCAGTCCCGATGTGGGACTGGACACAGATACGCAGTATTTT. Residues: CASSPDVGLDTDTQYF.